This T cell receptor (beta chain) is drawn from a study of shared clonotypes between healthy human individuals. Study-wide context: Each donor contributed plates that comprised three CD4 naive, three CD4 memory, two CD8 naive and one CD8 memory.

Of note for this clone: The antigen remains undetermined.

The investigators split CD4+ cells into a CD45RA+ naive subset and a CD45RA-negative memory subset. Sequencing used immunoSEQ multiplex PCR; TCRdb keeps in-frame clones, though not all of them. The sample carries some 1,600,000 clones, 95% to 99% recorded once. Findings of the study overall: Rarefaction exposed incomplete sorted-subset sequencing despite large depth. Generation probability values for non-shared clonotypes were lower than those for clonotypes shared by all four donors.

This CDR3 contains 18 residues. What was sequenced was naive CD4+ T cells sorted from blood. Subset noted: CD45RA+ positively selected. The TCR was taken from a man aged 25 to 40 in good health. V is TRBV1 and J is TRBJ2-2; TRBD2 is taken as the D call from the table, unchecked against the DNA. TRBV1 is designated a pseudogene. CDR3 DNA sequence: TGCACCAGCAGCCAGGGACTAGCGGGAGCCGAGAACACCGGGGAGCTGTTTTTT. Its translation is CTSSQGLAGAENTGELFF.